Sequencing of this T cell receptor beta chain was carried out in a study of blood T cell repertoires in COVID-19. Study in general: The study drew acute and convalescent COVID-19 samples from the United States, Italy and Spain.

Germline-derived CDR1 and CDR2 are SNHLY and FYNNEI. The CDR3 has 13 amino acids. V dropped 2 bases and J dropped 3 bases, with 8 bases sitting between them. Original analysis: By means of reference gene primer amplification, nucleated cell counts were estimated. The data were produced by immunoSEQ multiplex PCR, yet TCRdb's version contains in-frame clones alone and is incomplete. V and J calls and clone size are as listed in that table; D and trimming were resolved from the DNA. The sample consists of 15,000 to 25,000 clones, 60% to 85% of them appearing once. The clonotype was recovered from an elderly man with acute or convalescent COVID-19. The sequenced sample consisted of peripheral blood. This chain connects TRBV2 to TRBJ2-7; no clear D gene. CDR3 DNA: TGTGCCAGCAGTGAACAAGCTGGCTACGAGCAGTACGTC. Translation: CASSEQAGYEQYV.